This entry lists 9 T cell receptor beta chains sequenced from one sample in a study of beta chain features in type 1 diabetes. The authors reverse transcribed all of the isolated RNA, so sequencing captured expressed TCRB transcripts. Produced via immunoSEQ multiplex PCR; TCRdb's table is partial and in-frame only. The sample records more than 300,000 clones, about 15% being singletons. The sample consisted of naive CD4+ T cells from blood. The receptor source for this set is a woman under 30 in good health.

This clone occurred a few times. CDR3 in DNA: TGTGCCACCAGCCGACTAGCGGGGGCGAACACCGGGGAGCTGTTTTTT. Protein: CATSRLAGANTGELFF. The chain recombines TRBV15 with TRBJ2-2, with TRBD2 identical over 12 bases. This CDR3 region has 16 residues. Germline trimming cut 5 bases from V and 0 bases from J; bases unmatched to any gene: 1. Germline lookup yields CDR1 LNHNV and CDR2 YYDKDF (reference sequence).

There are a few counts of this clone. The chain carries TRBV4-1 and TRBJ2-7, with TRBD1 as a possible D gene (6 bases). From germline, CDR1 is MGHRA and CDR2 YSYEKL. Trimming left V 0 bases short and J 6 bases short, with 15 bases between. The CDR3 consists of 15 residues. The CDR3 here is CASSQDLQGSREQYF. CDR3 bases: TGCGCCAGCAGCCAAGACCTACAGGGTTCTCGCGAGCAGTACTTC.

This clone has only a few counts. The V gene is TRBV2, the J gene TRBJ2-1; tentative D call: TRBD1 (5 bases). CDR3 length: 14 amino acids. CDR1 SNHLY and CDR2 FYNNEI come from the germline V gene. CDR3 sequence (DNA): TGTGTCACTACAAGGGGCGCGTCCTACAATGAGCAGTTCTTC. Its protein product is CVTTRGASYNEQFF. The full variable domain, with the rest looked up from reference TRBV2 and TRBJ2-1, is EPEVTQTPSHQVTQMGQEVILRCVPISNHLYFYWYRQILGQKVEFLVSFYNNEISEKSEIFDDQFSVERPDGSNFTLKIRSTKLEDSAMYFCVTTRGASYNEQFFGPGTRLTVL.

The gene calls are TRBV4-3 and TRBJ2-5, with 10 nucleotides matching TRBD2. Germline CDR1 is LGHNA and CDR2 is YSLEER. This CDR3 has 17 amino acids. J gave up 4 bases and V 1 base, and 9 bases lay outside the gene matches. CDR3 loop: CASSQAESLAGVETQYF. The CDR3 region has the DNA TGCGCCAGCAGCCAAGCGGAATCGCTAGCGGGAGTAGAGACCCAGTACTTC.

The chain recombines TRBV28 with TRBJ1-1, with D perhaps matching TRBD1 (5 bases). CDR1 and CDR2 from the germline V gene are MDHEN and SYDVKM. This CDR3 contains 16 residues. Trimming removed 1 base from V and 1 base from J, with 13 bases in between. CDR3 sequence: CASSLSGRLGNTEAFF. For the CDR3, the DNA is TGTGCCAGCAGTTTATCAGGGCGTCTGGGGAACACTGAAGCTTTCTTT.

This clone was found a few times. The chain combines TRBV29-1 with TRBJ2-3; 7 bases align to TRBD1. Germline V lookup: CDR1 SQVTM, CDR2 ANQGSEA. CDR3 length equals 14 residues. J lost 4 bases, V lost 6 bases, and 10 bases had no gene match. Here the CDR3 DNA reads TGCAGCGTAGGAACCGGGACAGTCTCAGATACGCAGTATTTT. Translated, it gives CSVGTGTVSDTQYF.

In this sample, this clone turned up a few times. V gene TRBV6-5 combines with J gene TRBJ2-1; TRBD2 might be the D (6 bases). From germline, CDR1 is MNHEY and CDR2 SVGAGI. Trimming stripped 3 bases from V and 1 base from J, with 10 bases between. The CDR3 is 15 amino acids. In nucleotides, the CDR3 is TGTGCCAGCAGTTATGAGGGACTGTCCTACAATGAGCAGTTCTTC. Protein: CASSYEGLSYNEQFF.

V and J are TRBV5-4 and TRBJ1-4; 8 nucleotides match TRBD1. Germline V gene data show CDR1 as SGHNT and CDR2 as YYREEE (reference sequence). The ends lost 5 bases at V and 5 bases at J; junction bases unmatched: 8. This CDR3 region has 15 residues. In nucleotides, the CDR3 is TGTGCCAGCAGTCCGGACAGGGCTCAGAATGAAAAACTGTTTTTT. Protein product: CASSPDRAQNEKLFF. The whole variable domain, remainder taken from reference TRBV5-4 and TRBJ1-4, is ETGVTQSPTHLIKTRGQQVTLRCSSQSGHNTVSWYQQALGQGPQFIFQYYREEENGRGNFPPRFSGLQFPNYSSELNVNALELDDSALYLCASSPDRAQNEKLFFGSGTQLSVL.

CDR3 protein: CASSLAGGTGETQYF. CDR3 coding DNA: TGCGCCAGCAGCTTGGCCGGCGGAACCGGCGAGACCCAGTACTTC. The chain couples TRBV5-1 to TRBJ2-5; the D is unclear. The CDR3 is 15 amino acids. Germline V gene lookup returns CDR1 SGHRS and CDR2 YFSETQ. Trimming took 0 bases from V and 5 from J, leaving 14 bases between them.